Included here is one T cell receptor beta chain sequence, with context. Its target is unknown. MiXCR was run by TCRdb on the 5' RACE reads, yielding one entry per CDR3 protein. The sample includes about 320,000 distinct CDR3 sequences, 9.5% to 12% seen only once; the top ten take 3% to 3.5%. CDR3 length equals 15 residues. The V gene's germline CDR1 is SGHVS and CDR2 FQNEAQ. The trim removed 2 bases at V and 4 bases at J, leaving 5 bases unmatched. The data stem from a study of T cells after yellow fever vaccination. Study-wide background: Those fractions that held only low numbers of cells were prepared using the SMART-Seq v4 Ultra Low Input RNA kit. Findings of the study overall: At 95% to 96% for CD4 and around 91% for CD8, most primary-vaccination clones showed up again after the booster.

This rearrangement joins TRBV7-8 to TRBJ1-2, with 9 nucleotides matching TRBD1. Sample: CD4+ T cells sorted from PBMCs, taken 45 days after the yellow fever booster vaccination. This receptor was obtained from a man aged 18 to 29 who received the YFV17D yellow fever vaccine. CDR3 region: CASSLMGQGSYGYTF. CDR3 coding DNA: TGTGCCAGCAGCTTAATGGGACAGGGAAGCTATGGCTACACCTTC.